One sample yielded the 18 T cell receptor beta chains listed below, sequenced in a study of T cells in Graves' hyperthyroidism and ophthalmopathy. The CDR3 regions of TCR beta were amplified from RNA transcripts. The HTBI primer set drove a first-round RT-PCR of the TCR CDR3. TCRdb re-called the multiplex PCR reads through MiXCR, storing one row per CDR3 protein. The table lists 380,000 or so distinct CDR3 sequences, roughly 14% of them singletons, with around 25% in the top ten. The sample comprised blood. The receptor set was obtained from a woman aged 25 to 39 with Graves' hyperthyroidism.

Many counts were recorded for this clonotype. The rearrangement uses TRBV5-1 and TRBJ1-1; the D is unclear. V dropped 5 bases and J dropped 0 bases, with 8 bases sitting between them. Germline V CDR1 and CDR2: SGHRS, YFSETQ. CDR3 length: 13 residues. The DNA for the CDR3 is TGCGCCAGCAGATCCCTCATGAACACTGAAGCTTTCTTT. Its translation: CASRSLMNTEAFF.

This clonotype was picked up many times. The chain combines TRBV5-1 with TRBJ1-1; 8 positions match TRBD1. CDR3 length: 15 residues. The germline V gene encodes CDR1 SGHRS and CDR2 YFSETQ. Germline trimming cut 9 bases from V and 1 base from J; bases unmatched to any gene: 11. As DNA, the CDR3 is TGCGCCACCACCCAGGACAGGGCAAAGAACACTGAAGCTTTCTTT. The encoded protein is CATTQDRAKNTEAFF.

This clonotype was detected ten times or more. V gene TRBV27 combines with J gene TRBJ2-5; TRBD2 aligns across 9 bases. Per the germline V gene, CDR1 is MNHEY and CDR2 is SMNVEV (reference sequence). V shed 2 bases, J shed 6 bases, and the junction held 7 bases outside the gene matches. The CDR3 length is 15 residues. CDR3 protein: CASSLGSGSGKTQYF. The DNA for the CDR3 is TGTGCCAGCAGTTTAGGTAGCGGGAGTGGAAAGACCCAGTACTTC.

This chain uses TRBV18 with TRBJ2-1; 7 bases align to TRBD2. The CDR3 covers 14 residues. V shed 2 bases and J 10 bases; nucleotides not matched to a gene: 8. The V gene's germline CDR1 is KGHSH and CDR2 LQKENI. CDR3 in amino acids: CASSPMRESVEQFF. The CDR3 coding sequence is TGTGCCAGCTCACCAATGCGGGAGTCAGTAGAGCAGTTCTTC.

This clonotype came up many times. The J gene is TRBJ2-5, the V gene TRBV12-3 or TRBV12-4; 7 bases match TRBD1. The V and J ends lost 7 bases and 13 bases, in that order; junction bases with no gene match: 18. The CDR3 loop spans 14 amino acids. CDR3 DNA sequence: TGTGCCAGCACGATTACAGAGGGGGCAGGCCCTCGGTACTTC. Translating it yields CASTITEGAGPRYF.

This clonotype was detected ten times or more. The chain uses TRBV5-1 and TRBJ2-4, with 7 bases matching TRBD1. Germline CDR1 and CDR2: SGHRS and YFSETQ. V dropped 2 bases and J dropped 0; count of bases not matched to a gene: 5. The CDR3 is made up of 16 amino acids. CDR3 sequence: CASSFGTALAKNIQYF. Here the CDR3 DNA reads TGCGCCAGCAGCTTCGGGACAGCCCTAGCCAAAAACATTCAGTACTTC.

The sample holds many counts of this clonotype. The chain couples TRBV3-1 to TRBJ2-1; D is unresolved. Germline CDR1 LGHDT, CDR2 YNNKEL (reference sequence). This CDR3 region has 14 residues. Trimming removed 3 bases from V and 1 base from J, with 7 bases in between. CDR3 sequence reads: CASSHQKSYNEQFF. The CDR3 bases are TGTGCCAGCAGCCACCAGAAGTCCTACAATGAGCAGTTCTTC.

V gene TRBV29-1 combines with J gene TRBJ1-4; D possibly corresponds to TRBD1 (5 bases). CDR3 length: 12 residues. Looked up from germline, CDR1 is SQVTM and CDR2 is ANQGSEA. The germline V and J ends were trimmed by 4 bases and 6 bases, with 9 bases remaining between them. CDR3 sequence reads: CSVGWGDEKLFF. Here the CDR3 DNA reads TGCAGCGTTGGATGGGGGGATGAAAAACTGTTTTTT.

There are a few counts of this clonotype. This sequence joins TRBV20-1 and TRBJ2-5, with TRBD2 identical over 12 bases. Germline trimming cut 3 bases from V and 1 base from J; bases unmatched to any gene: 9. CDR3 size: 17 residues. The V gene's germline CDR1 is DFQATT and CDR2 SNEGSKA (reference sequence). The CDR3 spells CSASLQLAGGFQETQYF. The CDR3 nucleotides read TGCAGTGCTAGCTTGCAACTAGCGGGAGGATTCCAAGAGACCCAGTACTTC.

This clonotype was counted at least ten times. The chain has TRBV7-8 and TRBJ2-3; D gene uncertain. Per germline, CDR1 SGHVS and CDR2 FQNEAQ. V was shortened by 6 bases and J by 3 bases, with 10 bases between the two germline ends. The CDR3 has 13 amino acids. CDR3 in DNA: TGTGCCAGCAGTTTGGTCGGGACAGATACGCAGTATTTT. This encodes CASSLVGTDTQYF.

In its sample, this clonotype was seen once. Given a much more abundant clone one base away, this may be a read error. The CDR3 spells CASTRGKGSQPQHF. The CDR3 DNA reads as TGTGCCAGCACCCGAGGGAAAGGCAGTCAGCCCCAGCATTTT. V gene TRBV28 combines with J gene TRBJ1-5; D remains unclear. Germline loops: CDR1 MDHEN, CDR2 SYDVKM. The CDR3 has 14 residues. Between the trimmed V and J ends, which lost 7 bases and 6 bases, there was a span of 16 bases.

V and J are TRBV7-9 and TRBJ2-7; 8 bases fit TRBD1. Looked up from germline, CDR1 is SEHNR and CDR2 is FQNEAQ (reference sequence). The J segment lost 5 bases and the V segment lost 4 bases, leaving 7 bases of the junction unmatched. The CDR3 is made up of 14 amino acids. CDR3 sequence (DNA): TGTGCCAGCAGCTCCGGGACAGGCTTCGACGAGCAGTACTTC. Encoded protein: CASSSGTGFDEQYF. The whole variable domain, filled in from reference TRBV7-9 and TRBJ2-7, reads DTGVSQNPRHKITKRGQNVTFRCDPISEHNRLYWYRQTLGQGPEFLTYFQNEAQLEKSRLLSDRFSAERPKGSFSTLEIQRTEQGDSAMYLCASSSGTGFDEQYFGPGTRLTVT.

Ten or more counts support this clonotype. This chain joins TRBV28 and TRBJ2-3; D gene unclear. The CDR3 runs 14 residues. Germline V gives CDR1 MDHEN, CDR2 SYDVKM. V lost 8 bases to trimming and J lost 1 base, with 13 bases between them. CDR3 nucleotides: TGTGCCAGCGGCCAGCGTGCCGGCACAGATACGCAGTATTTT. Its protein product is CASGQRAGTDTQYF.

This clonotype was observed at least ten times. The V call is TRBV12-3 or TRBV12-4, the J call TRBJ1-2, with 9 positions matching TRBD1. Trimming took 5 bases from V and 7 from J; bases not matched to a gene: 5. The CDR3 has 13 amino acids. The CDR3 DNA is TGTGCCAGCAGTCGGACAGGGGTAGTTGGCTACACCTTC. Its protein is CASSRTGVVGYTF.

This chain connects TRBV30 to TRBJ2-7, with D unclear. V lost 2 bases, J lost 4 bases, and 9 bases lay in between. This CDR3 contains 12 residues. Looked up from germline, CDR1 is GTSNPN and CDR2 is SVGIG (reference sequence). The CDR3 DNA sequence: TGTGCCTGGAGTCCCTCGATATACGAGCAGTACTTC. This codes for CAWSPSIYEQYF.

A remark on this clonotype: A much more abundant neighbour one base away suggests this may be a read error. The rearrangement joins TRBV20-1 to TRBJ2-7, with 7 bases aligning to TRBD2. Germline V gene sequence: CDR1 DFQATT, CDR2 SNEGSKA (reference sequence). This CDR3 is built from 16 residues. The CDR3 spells CSTRATGRRSPASQYF. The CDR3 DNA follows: TGCAGTACTAGAGCTACCGGGAGGCGGTCCCCGGCGAGCCAGTACTTC.

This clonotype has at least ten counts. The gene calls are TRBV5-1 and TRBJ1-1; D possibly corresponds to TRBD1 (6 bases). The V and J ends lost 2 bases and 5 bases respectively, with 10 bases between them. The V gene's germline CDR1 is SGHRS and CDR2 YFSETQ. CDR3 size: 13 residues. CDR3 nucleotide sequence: TGCGCCAGCAGCTTCTTACAGGGAACTGAAGCTTTCTTT. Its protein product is CASSFLQGTEAFF.

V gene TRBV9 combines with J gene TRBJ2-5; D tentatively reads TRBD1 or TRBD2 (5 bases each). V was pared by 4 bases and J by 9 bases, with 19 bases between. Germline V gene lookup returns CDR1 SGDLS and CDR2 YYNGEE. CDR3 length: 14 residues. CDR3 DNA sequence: TGTGCCAGCAGCCCGGGACCGAGCTCGGATGCCCAGTACTTC. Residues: CASSPGPSSDAQYF.